Each of the 10 T cell receptor beta chains below was sequenced from the same sample in a study of patients and donors after allogeneic stem cell transplantation. TCRdb re-analysed the RT-PCR reads in MiXCR, keeping a single row per CDR3 protein. The profile shows about 400 distinct CDR3 sequences, roughly 1.2% of them singletons. Sequencing was done on a sample of blood, either unsorted or a sorted T cell fraction (not recorded which). Every receptor here comes from a human donor who was either an allogeneic HSCT recipient or a stem cell or donor lymphocyte infusion donor (not recorded which). It is not recorded whose cells these are; they may come from a transplant donor.

This clonotype rates as medium-sized. The chain has TRBV18 and TRBJ2-1; possibly TRBD1 or TRBD2 for D (5 bases each). Trimming cost V 5 bases and J 2 bases, with 13 bases left between them. CDR1 is KGHSH and CDR2 is LQKENI in the germline V gene. CDR3 length: 15 residues. The chain's CDR3 is CASSTGTLTYNEQFF. The CDR3 DNA reads TGTGCCAGCTCAACCGGGACCCTTACCTACAATGAGCAGTTCTTC.

Sample share makes this clonotype large. The rearrangement uses TRBV27 and TRBJ2-1; 13 bases agree with TRBD2. Trimming took 5 bases from V and 4 from J; bases not matched to a gene: 5. The CDR3 extends over 16 amino acids. Looked up from germline, CDR1 is MNHEY and CDR2 is SMNVEV (reference sequence). CDR3 DNA sequence: TGTGCCAGCAGTGTGACTAGCGGGGGGCCATACAATGAGCAGTTCTTC. Translating it yields CASSVTSGGPYNEQFF.

Judged by abundance, this clonotype is large. The rearrangement uses TRBV7-6 and TRBJ2-3; weak D call: TRBD2 (5 bases). The V end was cut by 1 base, the J end by 1 base, with 9 bases between. Germline-derived CDR1 and CDR2 are SGHVS and FNYEAQ. CDR3 length equals 15 residues. The chain's CDR3 is CASSLVEGGTDTQYF. The CDR3 DNA reads TGTGCCAGCAGCTTAGTAGAGGGAGGCACAGATACGCAGTATTTT. The full variable domain, rest sourced from reference TRBV7-6 and TRBJ2-3, is GAGVSQSPRYKVTKRGQDVALRCDPISGHVSLYWYRQALGQGPEFLTYFNYEAQQDKSGLPNDRFSAERPEGSISTLTIQRTEQRDSAMYRCASSLVEGGTDTQYFGPGTRLTVL.

By sample share, this clonotype is large. V gene TRBV10-3 combines with J gene TRBJ2-3; TRBD2 matches at 10 bases. The CDR3 extends over 14 amino acids. V lost 6 bases to trimming and J lost 2 bases; unmatched junction nucleotides: 2. Germline-derived CDR1 and CDR2 are ENHRY and SYGVKD. This chain's CDR3 is CAISSGGDTDTQYF. CDR3 nucleotides: TGTGCCATCAGCAGCGGGGGGGACACAGATACGCAGTATTTT.

This clonotype is large in the sample. V gene TRBV28 combines with J gene TRBJ2-2; no clear D. The CDR3 has 12 residues. The V gene's germline CDR1 is MDHEN and CDR2 SYDVKM. The ends were cut back, 6 bases at V and 6 bases at J, with 8 bases in the middle. CDR3 DNA: TGTGCCAGCAGCCCCGGCCCCGGGGAGCTGTTTTTT. It codes for CASSPGPGELFF.

This clonotype counts as large. The chain employs TRBV27 and TRBJ2-7; 8 nucleotides agree with TRBD1. CDR1 MNHEY and CDR2 SMNVEV come from the germline V gene (reference sequence). CDR3 length: 14 residues. J lost 0 bases, V lost 2 bases, and 0 bases had no gene match. For the CDR3, the DNA is TGTGCCAGCAGTTTAGGACAGGGCTCCTACGAGCAGTACTTC. Its translation: CASSLGQGSYEQYF.

This clonotype is deemed large. The chain carries TRBV11-2 and TRBJ1-2; tentatively, D is TRBD1 (6 bases). V shed 0 bases and J shed 5 bases, with 13 bases lying between them. This CDR3 contains 15 residues. The germline V gene has CDR1 SGHAT and CDR2 FQNNGV. The CDR3 sequence is CASSLEPGGLYGYTF. CDR3 DNA sequence: TGTGCCAGCAGCTTAGAACCTGGGGGGCTATATGGCTACACCTTC.

By share, this clonotype ranks as large. The rearrangement joins TRBV10-2 to TRBJ2-5, with D possibly TRBD2 on 6 matching bases. CDR3 length equals 13 residues. Germline V gene data show CDR1 as WSHSY and CDR2 as SAAADI. V was trimmed by 7 bases and J by 3 bases, leaving 12 bases between them. The CDR3 nucleotides are TGCGCCAGCACAAGACTAGTAGAAGAGACCCAGTACTTC. As protein: CASTRLVEETQYF.

By frequency in the sample, this clonotype is large (0.1 to 1%). The V and J genes are TRBV4-3 and TRBJ1-6; D perhaps matches TRBD1 (5 bases). This CDR3 spans 16 amino acids. CDR1 is LGHNA and CDR2 is YSLEER in the germline V gene. Trimming shortened V by 0 bases and J by 7 bases, and 13 bases separated the two germline ends. DNA of the CDR3: TGCGCCAGCAGCCAAGATCTTTCAGGGTGGAATTCACCCCTCCACTTT. As protein: CASSQDLSGWNSPLHF.

This chain uses TRBV28 with TRBJ1-5, with D possibly matching TRBD1 (5 bases). With 6 bases removed from V and 5 bases from J, the gap between germline ends came to 8 bases. Germline V lookup: CDR1 MDHEN, CDR2 SYDVKM. The CDR3 consists of 12 residues. The CDR3 DNA sequence: TGTGCCAGCAGCCCACAGGATCAGCCCCAGCATTTT. This sequence encodes CASSPQDQPQHF.